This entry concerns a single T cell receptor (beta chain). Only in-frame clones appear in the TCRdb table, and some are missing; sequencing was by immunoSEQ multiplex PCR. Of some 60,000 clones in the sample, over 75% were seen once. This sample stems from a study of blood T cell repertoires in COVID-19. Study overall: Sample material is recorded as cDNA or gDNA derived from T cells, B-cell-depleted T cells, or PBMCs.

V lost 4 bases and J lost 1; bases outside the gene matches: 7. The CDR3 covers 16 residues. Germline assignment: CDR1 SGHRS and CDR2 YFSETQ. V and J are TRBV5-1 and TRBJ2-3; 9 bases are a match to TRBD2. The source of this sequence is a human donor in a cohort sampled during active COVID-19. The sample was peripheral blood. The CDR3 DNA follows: TGCGCCAGCAGCCCGGATTTAGCGGGGGGCACAGATACGCAGTATTTT. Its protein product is CASSPDLAGGTDTQYF.